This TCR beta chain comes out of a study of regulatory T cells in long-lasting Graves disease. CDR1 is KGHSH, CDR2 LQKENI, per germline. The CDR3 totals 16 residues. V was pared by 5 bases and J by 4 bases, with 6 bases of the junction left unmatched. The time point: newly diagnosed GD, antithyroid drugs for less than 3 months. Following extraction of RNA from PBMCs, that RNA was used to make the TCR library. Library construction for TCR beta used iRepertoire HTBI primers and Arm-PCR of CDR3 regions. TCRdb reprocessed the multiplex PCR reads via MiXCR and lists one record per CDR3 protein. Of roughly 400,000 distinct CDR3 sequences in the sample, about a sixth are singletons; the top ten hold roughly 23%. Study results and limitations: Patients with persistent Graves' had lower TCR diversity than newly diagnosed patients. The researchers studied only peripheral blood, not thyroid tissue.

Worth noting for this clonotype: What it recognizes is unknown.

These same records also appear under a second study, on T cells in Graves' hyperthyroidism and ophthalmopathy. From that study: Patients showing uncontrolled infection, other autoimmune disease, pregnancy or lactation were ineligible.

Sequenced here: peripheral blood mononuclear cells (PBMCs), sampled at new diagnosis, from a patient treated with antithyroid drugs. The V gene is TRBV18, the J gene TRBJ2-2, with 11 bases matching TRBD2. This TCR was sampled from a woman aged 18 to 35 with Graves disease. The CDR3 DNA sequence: TGTGCCAGCTCAACGGGACTAGCGGCCCTCACCGGGGAGCTGTTTTTT. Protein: CASSTGLAALTGELFF.